The sequence of this T cell receptor (beta chain) was determined in a study of blood T cell repertoires in COVID-19. Looking at the study overall: Some COVID-19 samples were acute and others convalescent; all came from the United States, Italy and Spain.

In the original processing: Amplification of reference gene primers provided the estimated nucleated cell counts. The table came from immunoSEQ multiplex PCR; TCRdb's copy has only in-frame clones and leaves some out. That table is the source of V, J and clone size, and D and trimming were worked out from the DNA. This sample has over 200,000 clones, with about 84% found just once. Cohort assignment relied on participant-reported clinical history. Each recovered donor of Cohort 3 presented with two negative PCRs, clearance, or symptom resolution. The V segment lost 4 bases and the J segment 0 bases; nucleotides outside the gene matches: 7. The CDR3 consists of 18 residues. The germline V gene encodes CDR1 MNHEY and CDR2 SVGEGT.

The source material was PBMCs or T cells enriched from blood (not recorded which). The chain is built from TRBV6-2 or TRBV6-3 and TRBJ1-5, with TRBD1 matching over 12 bases. The sequence was obtained from a man aged 60-69 years who had recovered from COVID-19. CDR3 amino acids: CASSSGQGATYSNQPQHF. The CDR3 DNA reads TGTGCCAGCAGTTCGGGACAGGGGGCCACCTATAGCAATCAGCCCCAGCATTTT.